The 18 T cell receptor beta chains given below trace back to one sample, sequenced in a study of T cell responses to AZD1222 COVID-19 vaccine. Generated by immunoSEQ multiplex PCR, the TCRdb table keeps only in-frame clones and is missing some. There are around 270,000 clones in the sample; 94% occur only once, and around 0.6% lies in the top ten. The sequences come from peripheral blood, collected 28 days after the second AZD1222 dose. These TCRs come from an adult who received the AZD1222 COVID-19 vaccine.

The gene calls are TRBV7-2 and TRBJ1-4; D is perhaps TRBD1 (5 bases). This CDR3 contains 14 residues. Trimming took off 1 base at V and 6 bases at J, with 9 bases between the two ends. The germline CDR1 and CDR2 sequences are SGHTA and FQGNSA. CDR3 DNA: TGTGCCAGCAGCTTAGAAGGGGTGGATGAAAAACTGTTTTTT. Its protein product is CASSLEGVDEKLFF.

The chain is built from TRBV7-6 and TRBJ2-1; 12 bases are a match to TRBD1. CDR3 length: 17 residues. Germline V lookup: CDR1 SGHVS, CDR2 FNYEAQ. V trimming: 1 base; J trimming: 6 bases; junction bases outside the gene matches: 7. As DNA, the CDR3 is TGTGCCAGCAGCTTAGAATCCGGGACAGGGGGCATCAATGAGCAGTTCTTC. As protein: CASSLESGTGGINEQFF.

Only one count was recorded for this clone. This sequence joins TRBV5-1 and TRBJ1-2; D gene ambiguous. Trimming cost V 4 bases and J 5 bases, with 6 bases left between them. Per germline, CDR1 SGHRS and CDR2 YFSETQ. This CDR3 contains 11 residues. The CDR3 bases are TGCGCCAGCAGCGACCTGTATGGCTACACCTTC. Its protein product is CASSDLYGYTF.

This chain connects TRBV19 to TRBJ2-2; D tentatively fits TRBD1 or TRBD2 (5 bases each). CDR1 is LNHDA, CDR2 SQIVND, per germline (reference sequence). The CDR3 totals 15 residues. CDR3 protein: CASWGRPAYGRELFF. The CDR3 DNA reads TGTGCGAGCTGGGGACGCCCGGCGTACGGTCGGGAGCTGTTTTTT.

The chain combines TRBV28 with TRBJ2-5, with 11 bases matching TRBD2. Per the germline V gene, CDR1 is MDHEN and CDR2 is SYDVKM. V lost 6 bases to trimming and J lost 3 bases; unmatched junction nucleotides: 9. This CDR3 spans 16 amino acids. The CDR3 DNA reads as TGTGCCAGCAGCCGAACACCGGGACTAGCGGAAGAGACCCAGTACTTC. This encodes CASSRTPGLAEETQYF. Full variable domain (rest looked up from reference TRBV28 and TRBJ2-5): DVKVTQSSRYLVKRTGEKVFLECVQDMDHENMFWYRQDPGLGLRLIYFSYDVKMKEKGDIPEGYSVSREKKERFSLILESASTNQTSMYLCASSRTPGLAEETQYFGPGTRLLVL.

The chain combines TRBV6-6 with TRBJ2-2; D gene unclear. Germline loops: CDR1 MNHNY, CDR2 SVGAGI (reference sequence). The CDR3 spans 11 residues. Trimming removed 6 bases from V and 6 bases from J, with 5 bases in between. CDR3 sequence (DNA): TGTGCCAGCAGCCCCCCCGGGGAGCTGTTTTTT. As protein: CASSPPGELFF.

This chain links TRBV5-1 with TRBJ2-7, with D unclear. Germline CDR1 SGHRS, CDR2 YFSETQ. Trimming pared 0 bases from V and 0 bases from J, leaving 10 bases between. The CDR3 length is 15 residues. CDR3 bases: TGCGCCAGCAGCTTGGAGGCAGGAAGCTCCTACGAGCAGTACTTC. This gives the protein CASSLEAGSSYEQYF.

The rearrangement joins TRBV7-2 to TRBJ1-1; TRBD1 is a possible D gene (5 bases). The germline V and J ends were trimmed by 0 bases and 3 bases, with 8 bases remaining between them. The CDR3 covers 14 residues. Germline V gives CDR1 SGHTA, CDR2 FQGNSA. CDR3 protein: CASSLAGQYTEAFF. DNA for the CDR3: TGTGCCAGCAGCTTAGCAGGACAATACACTGAAGCTTTCTTT.

This sequence joins TRBV6-5 and TRBJ2-7; D gene uncertain. Germline CDR1 is MNHEY and CDR2 is SVGAGI. V lost 2 bases to trimming and J lost 0 bases, with 8 bases between them. This CDR3 is built from 14 residues. DNA of the CDR3: TGTGCCAGCAGTTACACCCAAGGCTCCTACGAGCAGTACTTC. This gives the protein CASSYTQGSYEQYF.

This chain connects TRBV28 to TRBJ1-4; D is possibly TRBD1 (6 bases). Trimming took off 6 bases at V and 3 bases at J, with 11 bases between the two ends. Looked up from germline, CDR1 is MDHEN and CDR2 is SYDVKM. The CDR3 totals 14 residues. CDR3 in amino acids: CASSPQGPNEKLFF. CDR3 DNA: TGTGCCAGCAGCCCCCAGGGGCCTAATGAAAAACTGTTTTTT.

The chain is built from TRBV29-1 and TRBJ1-1; TRBD1 matches 7 bases. The germline V gene encodes CDR1 SQVTM and CDR2 ANQGSEA. The CDR3 has 16 residues. Germline trimming cut 0 bases from V and 1 base from J; bases unmatched to any gene: 8. In DNA, the CDR3 is TGCAGCGTTGAAGATCCGGACAGGAATTCGAACACTGAAGCTTTCTTT. This sequence encodes CSVEDPDRNSNTEAFF.

The chain recombines TRBV5-6 with TRBJ1-3; D unresolved. Germline V gives CDR1 SGHDT, CDR2 YYEEEE. The V end lost 4 bases, the J end lost 2 bases, and 10 bases lay between the germline ends. This CDR3 has 14 residues. The chain's CDR3 is CASSLRFAGNTIYF. The CDR3 region has the DNA TGTGCCAGCAGCCTCCGGTTTGCTGGAAACACCATATATTTT.

This chain connects TRBV5-5 to TRBJ2-1; no definite D call. Trimming cost V 2 bases and J 7 bases, with 13 bases left between them. This CDR3 region has 14 residues. The V gene's germline CDR1 is SGHKS and CDR2 YYEKEE (reference sequence). CDR3: CASSFAPGRNEQFF. As DNA, the CDR3 is TGTGCCAGCAGCTTCGCCCCCGGTAGGAATGAGCAGTTCTTC.

This clone appeared once. The chain employs TRBV5-5 and TRBJ2-7, with TRBD1 matching 8 bases. The CDR3 length is 14 residues. Germline V gives CDR1 SGHKS, CDR2 YYEKEE (reference sequence). V gave up 0 bases and J gave up 9 bases; unmatched junction bases: 8. The CDR3 DNA is TGTGCCAGCAGCTTGGTTTCGGACGACAGGGGGCAGTACTTC. Protein sequence: CASSLVSDDRGQYF.

This clone showed up just a few times. J is TRBJ1-1 and V is TRBV12-3 or TRBV12-4, with no clear D. This CDR3 has 13 residues. V was clipped by 2 bases and J by 1 base, with 5 bases between them. The chain's CDR3 is CASSLQQNTEAFF. CDR3 bases: TGTGCCAGCAGTTTACAACAGAACACTGAAGCTTTCTTT.

In this sample, this clone turned up once. The V and J genes are TRBV9 and TRBJ1-4, with 9 bases lining up with TRBD1. The CDR3 has 15 amino acids. The V gene's germline CDR1 is SGDLS and CDR2 YYNGEE. Unmatched junction bases numbered 3, after V lost 3 bases and J lost 3 bases. The CDR3 region is CASSARQGANEKLFF. The CDR3 DNA reads TGTGCCAGCAGCGCCAGACAGGGGGCTAATGAAAAACTGTTTTTT.

This rearrangement joins TRBV2 to TRBJ2-7; TRBD2 matches at 9 bases. The V segment lost 3 bases and the J segment 7 bases; nucleotides outside the gene matches: 13. The CDR3 is 16 residues long. Germline CDR1 and CDR2: SNHLY and FYNNEI. CDR3 amino acids: CASSEWRRGGSWEQYF. DNA of the CDR3: TGTGCCAGCAGTGAGTGGCGGCGGGGGGGCTCCTGGGAGCAGTACTTC.

This chain connects TRBV4-1 to TRBJ2-1; 7 bases agree with TRBD2. Trimming at V came to 4 bases and at J to 4 bases, leaving 10 bases not matched to a gene. The CDR3 is made up of 16 amino acids. Per germline, CDR1 MGHRA and CDR2 YSYEKL. The CDR3 region is CASSRGSGAPYNEQFF. The CDR3 DNA is TGCGCCAGCAGCCGAGGAAGCGGGGCCCCTTACAATGAGCAGTTCTTC.